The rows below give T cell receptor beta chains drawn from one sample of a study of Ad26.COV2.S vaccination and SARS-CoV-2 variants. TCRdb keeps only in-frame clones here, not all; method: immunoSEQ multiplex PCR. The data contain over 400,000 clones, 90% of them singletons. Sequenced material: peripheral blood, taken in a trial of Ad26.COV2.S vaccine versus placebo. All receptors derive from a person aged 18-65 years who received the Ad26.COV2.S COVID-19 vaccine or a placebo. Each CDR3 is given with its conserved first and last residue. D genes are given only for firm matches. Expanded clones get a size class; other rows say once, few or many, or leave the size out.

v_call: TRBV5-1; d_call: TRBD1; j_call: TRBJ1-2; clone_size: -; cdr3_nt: TGCGCCAGCAGCTTGGCGCCTACAGGGGAGGGTAACTATGGCTACACCTTC; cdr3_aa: CASSLAPTGEGNYGYTF
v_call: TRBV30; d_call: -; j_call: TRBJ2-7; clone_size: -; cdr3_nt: TGTGCCTGGAGTGCGACAGGGACCCCCGTCTTGGGGGGGCAGTACTTC; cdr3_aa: CAWSATGTPVLGGQYF
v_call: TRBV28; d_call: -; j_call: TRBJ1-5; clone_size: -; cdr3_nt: TGTGCCAGCAGTCTGCCAGCCCCGGGAGGCGGTCAGCCCCAGCATTTT; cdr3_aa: CASSLPAPGGGQPQHF
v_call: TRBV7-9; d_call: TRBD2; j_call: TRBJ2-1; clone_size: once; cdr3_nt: TGTGCCAGCAGCTTAGGGGGGACTAACAATGAGCAGTTCTTC; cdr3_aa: CASSLGGTNNEQFF
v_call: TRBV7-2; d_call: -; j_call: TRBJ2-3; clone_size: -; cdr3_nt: TGTGCCAGCAGCCCCTTTCGGGATACGCAGTATTTT; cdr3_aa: CASSPFRDTQYF
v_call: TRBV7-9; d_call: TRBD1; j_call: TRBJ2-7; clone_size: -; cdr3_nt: TGTGCCAGCAGCTTATTGAACAGGGGGCGTAACGAGCAGTACTTC; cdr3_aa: CASSLLNRGRNEQYF
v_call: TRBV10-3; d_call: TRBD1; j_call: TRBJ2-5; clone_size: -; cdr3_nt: TGTGCCATCAGGGGGGGACAGGGGGACACGACCCAGTACTTC; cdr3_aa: CAIRGGQGDTTQYF
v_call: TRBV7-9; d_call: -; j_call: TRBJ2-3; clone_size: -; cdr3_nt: TGTGCCAGCAGCTTAGGCTCCCACCCAGGGGAAGCTAGGTATACGCAGTATTTT; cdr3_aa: CASSLGSHPGEARYTQYF
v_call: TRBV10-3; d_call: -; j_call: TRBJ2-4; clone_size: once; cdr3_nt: TGTGCCATCAGTGAGTCGTGGGCAGGGGAAATAAACATTCAGTACTTC; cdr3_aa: CAISESWAGEINIQYF
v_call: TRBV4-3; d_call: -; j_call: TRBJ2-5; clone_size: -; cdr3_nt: TGCGCCAGCAGCCAAGATACCGCTGGGGAGACCCAGTACTTC; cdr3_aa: CASSQDTAGETQYF
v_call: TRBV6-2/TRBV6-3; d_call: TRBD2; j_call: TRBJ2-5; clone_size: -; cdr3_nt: TGTGCCAGCAGCCGTCGACTAGCATTAGGAGAGACCCAGTACTTC; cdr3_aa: CASSRRLALGETQYF
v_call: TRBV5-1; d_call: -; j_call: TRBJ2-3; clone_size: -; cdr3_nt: TGCGCCAGCAGCTGGGGGACCCAGGGAATGGATACGCAGTATTTT; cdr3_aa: CASSWGTQGMDTQYF
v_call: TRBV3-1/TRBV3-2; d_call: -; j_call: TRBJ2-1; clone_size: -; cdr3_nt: TGTGCCAGCAGCGCCCAGCTCTACAATGAGCAGTTCTTC; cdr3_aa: CASSAQLYNEQFF
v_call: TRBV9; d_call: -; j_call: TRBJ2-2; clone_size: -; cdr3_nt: TGTGCCAGCAGCGCCCCCACGGGGGCGAACACCGGGGAGCTGTTTTTT; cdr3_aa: CASSAPTGANTGELFF
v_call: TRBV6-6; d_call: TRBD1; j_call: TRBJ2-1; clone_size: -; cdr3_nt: TGTGCCAGCAGTTACTCGACAGGGGGACCCAATGAGCAGTTCTTC; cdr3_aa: CASSYSTGGPNEQFF
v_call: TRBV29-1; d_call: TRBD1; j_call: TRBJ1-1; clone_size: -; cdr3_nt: TGCAGCATTTACCGGGACAGAGGCACTGAAGCTTTCTTT; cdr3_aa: CSIYRDRGTEAFF
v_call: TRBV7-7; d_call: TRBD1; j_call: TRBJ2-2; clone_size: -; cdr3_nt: TGTGCCAGCAGCCCGACCGCAAAGACAGGGGGAACCGGGGAGCTGTTTTTT; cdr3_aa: CASSPTAKTGGTGELFF
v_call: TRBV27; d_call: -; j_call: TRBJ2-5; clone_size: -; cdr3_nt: TGTGCCAGCAGTTTTCAGGGGCGGGGAGAGACCCAGTACTTC; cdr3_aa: CASSFQGRGETQYF
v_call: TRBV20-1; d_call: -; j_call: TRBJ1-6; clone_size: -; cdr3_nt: TGCAGTGCTAGAGCCTCCCCACCCCTCCACTTT; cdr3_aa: CSARASPPLHF
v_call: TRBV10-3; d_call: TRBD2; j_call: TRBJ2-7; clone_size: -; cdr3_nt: TGTGCCATCAGTGAATGGGACTACCTTTGCGAGCAGTACTTC; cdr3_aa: CAISEWDYLCEQYF
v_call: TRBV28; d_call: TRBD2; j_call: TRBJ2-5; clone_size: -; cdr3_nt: TGTGCCAGCCATAGCGGGCTGCTCCAAGAGACCCAGTACTTC; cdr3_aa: CASHSGLLQETQYF
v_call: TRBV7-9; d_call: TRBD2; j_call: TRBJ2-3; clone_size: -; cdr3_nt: TGTGCCAGCAGCAATGGACTAGAAGTGGATACGCAGTATTTT; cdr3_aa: CASSNGLEVDTQYF
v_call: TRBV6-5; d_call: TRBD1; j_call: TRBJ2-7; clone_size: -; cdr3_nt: TGTGCCAGCAGTTTTCGGACAGGGGGTTACGAGCAGTACTTC; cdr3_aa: CASSFRTGGYEQYF
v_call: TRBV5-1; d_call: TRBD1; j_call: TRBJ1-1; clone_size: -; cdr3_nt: TGCGCCAGCAGCGGTCCCGGGGACAGGGGTGCCACTGAAGCTTTCTTT; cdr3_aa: CASSGPGDRGATEAFF
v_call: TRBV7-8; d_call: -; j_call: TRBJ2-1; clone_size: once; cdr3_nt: TGTGCCAGCAGCCCCCTCCAACAACACGGATCCTACAATGAGCAGTTCTTC; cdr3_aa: CASSPLQQHGSYNEQFF
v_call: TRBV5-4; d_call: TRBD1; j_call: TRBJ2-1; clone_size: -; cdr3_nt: TGTGCCAGCAGCCGGGACAGGGAGAGCTCCTACAATGAGCAGTTCTTC; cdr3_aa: CASSRDRESSYNEQFF
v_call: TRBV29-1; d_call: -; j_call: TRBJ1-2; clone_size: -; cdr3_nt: TGCAGCGCTGGGGCATCCGGGCAGGGGTATGGCTACACCTTC; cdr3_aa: CSAGASGQGYGYTF
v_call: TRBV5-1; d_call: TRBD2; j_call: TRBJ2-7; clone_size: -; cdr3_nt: TGCGCCAGCAGCCAGGGACTAGCGGGTGACGAGCAGTACTTC; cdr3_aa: CASSQGLAGDEQYF
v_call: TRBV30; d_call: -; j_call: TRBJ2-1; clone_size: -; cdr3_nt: TGTGCCTGTACATCCTACAATGAGCAGTTCTTC; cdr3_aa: CACTSYNEQFF
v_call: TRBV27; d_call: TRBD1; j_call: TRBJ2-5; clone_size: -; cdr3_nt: TGTGCCAGCAGTGACAGGGGGGTCTACCAAGAGACCCAGTACTTC; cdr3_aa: CASSDRGVYQETQYF
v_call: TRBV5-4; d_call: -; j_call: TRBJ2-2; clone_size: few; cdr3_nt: TGTGCCAGCAGCTTGGTTCAGGCTCCCACCGGGGAGCTGTTTTTT; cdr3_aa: CASSLVQAPTGELFF
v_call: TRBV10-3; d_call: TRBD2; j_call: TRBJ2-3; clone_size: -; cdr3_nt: TGTGCCATCAGTGAGCGGGGGGTTACTAGCACAGATACGCAGTATTTT; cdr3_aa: CAISERGVTSTDTQYF
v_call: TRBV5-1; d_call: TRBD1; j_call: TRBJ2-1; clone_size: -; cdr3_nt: TGCGCCAGCAGCTTGGGACAGGGGGCGACCGATGAGCAGTTCTTC; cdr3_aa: CASSLGQGATDEQFF
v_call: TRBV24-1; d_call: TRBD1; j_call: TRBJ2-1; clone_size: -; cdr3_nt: TGTGCCACCAGTGACCGAGGGACAGGGGTGACCTACAATGAGCAGTTCTTC; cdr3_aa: CATSDRGTGVTYNEQFF
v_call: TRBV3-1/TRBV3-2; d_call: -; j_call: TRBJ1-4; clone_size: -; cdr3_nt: TGTGCCAGCAGCCCCGTCGGAGGATTCGTAAAACTGTTTTTT; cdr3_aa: CASSPVGGFVKLFF
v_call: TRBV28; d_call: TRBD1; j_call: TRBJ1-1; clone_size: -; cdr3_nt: TGTGCCAGCTCCCTAACCGGGACAGTGAACACTGAAGCTTTCTTT; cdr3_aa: CASSLTGTVNTEAFF
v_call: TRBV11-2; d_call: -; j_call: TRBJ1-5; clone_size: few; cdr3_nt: TGTGCCAGCAGCTTTGGACGGGGCAATCAGCCCCAGCATTTT; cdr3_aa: CASSFGRGNQPQHF
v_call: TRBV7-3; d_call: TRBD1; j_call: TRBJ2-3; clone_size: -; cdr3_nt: TGTGCCAGCAGCGTTACAGGGGGGCGTACAGATACGCAGTATTTT; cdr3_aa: CASSVTGGRTDTQYF
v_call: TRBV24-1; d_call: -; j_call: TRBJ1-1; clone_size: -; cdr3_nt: TGTGCCACCAGGGGGGACACGGTGAACACTGAAGCTTTCTTT; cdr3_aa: CATRGDTVNTEAFF
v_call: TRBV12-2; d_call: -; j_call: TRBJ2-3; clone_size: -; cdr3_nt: TGTGCAAGTCGCTTAAGGGGGACTACAATCCTCACAGATACGCAGTATTTT; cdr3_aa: CASRLRGTTILTDTQYF
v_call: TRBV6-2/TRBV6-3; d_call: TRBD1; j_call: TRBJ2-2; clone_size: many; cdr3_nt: TGTGCCAGCAGTTCGGGACAGCGTCCCGGGGAGCTGTTTTTT; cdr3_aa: CASSSGQRPGELFF
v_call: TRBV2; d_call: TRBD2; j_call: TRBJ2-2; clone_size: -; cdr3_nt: TGTGCCAGCACCCAAGGATGGGCAGCGGGAGCGAGCACCGGGGAGCTGTTTTTT; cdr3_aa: CASTQGWAAGASTGELFF
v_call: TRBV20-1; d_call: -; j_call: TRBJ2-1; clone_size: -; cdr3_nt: TGCAGTGCTAGCGTCGGTCGGGAGCAGTTCTTC; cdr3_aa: CSASVGREQFF
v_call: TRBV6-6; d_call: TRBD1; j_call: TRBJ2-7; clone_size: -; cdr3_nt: TGTGCCAGCAGCCGGGACAGGGTGGGAGAGCAGTACTTC; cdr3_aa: CASSRDRVGEQYF
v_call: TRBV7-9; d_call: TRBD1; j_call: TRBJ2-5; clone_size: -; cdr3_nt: TGTGCCAGCAGCTACGGACAGGGGGCAAGACAAGAGACCCAGTACTTC; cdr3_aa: CASSYGQGARQETQYF
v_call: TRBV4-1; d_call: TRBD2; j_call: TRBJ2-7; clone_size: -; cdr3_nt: TGCGCCAGCAGCCAAGATCGCGCCAGCGGGGGACCCTACGAGCAGTACTTC; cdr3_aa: CASSQDRASGGPYEQYF
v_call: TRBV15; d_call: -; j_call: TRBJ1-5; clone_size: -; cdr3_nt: TGTGCCACCACCCTACGGGGAGTGAGCAATCAGCCCCAGCATTTT; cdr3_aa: CATTLRGVSNQPQHF
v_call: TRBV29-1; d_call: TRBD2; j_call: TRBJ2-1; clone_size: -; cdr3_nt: TGCAGCGTTAGGACTAGCGGGACATGGGAGCAGTTCTTC; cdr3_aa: CSVRTSGTWEQFF
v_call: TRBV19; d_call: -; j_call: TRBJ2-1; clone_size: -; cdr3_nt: TGTGCCAGTAGCCCCTCCGGGACGGCGTACAATGAGCAGTTCTTC; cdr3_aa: CASSPSGTAYNEQFF
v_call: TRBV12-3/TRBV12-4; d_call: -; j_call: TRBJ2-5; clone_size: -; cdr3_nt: TGTGCCAGCAGTTGGGGACAAGAGACCCAGTACTTC; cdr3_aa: CASSWGQETQYF
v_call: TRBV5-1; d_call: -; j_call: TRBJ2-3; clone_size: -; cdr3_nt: TGCGCCAGCAGCAAGTGGGATCGCACAGATACGCAGTATTTT; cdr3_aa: CASSKWDRTDTQYF
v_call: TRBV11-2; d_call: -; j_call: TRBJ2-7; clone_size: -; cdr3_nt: TGTGCCAGCAGCTTAGCTGCGGACTACTACGAGCAGTACTTC; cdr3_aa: CASSLAADYYEQYF
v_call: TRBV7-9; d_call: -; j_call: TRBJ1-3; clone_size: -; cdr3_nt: TGTGCCAGCCTAAAGTCTGGAAACACCATATATTTT; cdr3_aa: CASLKSGNTIYF
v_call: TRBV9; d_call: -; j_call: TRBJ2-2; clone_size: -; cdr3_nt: TGTGCCAGCAGCGTTCTCCCGGGGGACACCGTCACCGGGGAGCTGTTTTTT; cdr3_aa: CASSVLPGDTVTGELFF